This T cell receptor beta chain was sequenced for a study of response to subunit inactivated influenza vaccine. Findings and limits, study-wide: The authors suggested that every seasonal influenza vaccination recruits few new T cells.

TCRdb re-derived calls from the RT-PCR reads in MiXCR, one entry per CDR3 protein. This sample carries approximately 680,000 distinct CDR3 sequences, about 15% of them seen once, and the ten largest clones take 11%. This clonotype occurred once. Its antigen remains unidentified. V lost 1 base to trimming and J lost 5 bases; unmatched junction nucleotides: 9. The CDR3 has 15 residues. Germline V gene lookup returns CDR1 SGDLS and CDR2 YYNGEE. The specimen was PBMCs from blood, collected about 13 days after vaccination. The clonotype originates from a man in his fifties or sixties who received an inactivated influenza vaccine. The chain combines TRBV9 with TRBJ2-7; 7 bases align to TRBD1. The CDR3, as DNA: TGTGCCAGCAGCGTAAATGGACAGGTGACCCACGAGCAGTACTTC. Its protein is CASSVNGQVTHEQYF.